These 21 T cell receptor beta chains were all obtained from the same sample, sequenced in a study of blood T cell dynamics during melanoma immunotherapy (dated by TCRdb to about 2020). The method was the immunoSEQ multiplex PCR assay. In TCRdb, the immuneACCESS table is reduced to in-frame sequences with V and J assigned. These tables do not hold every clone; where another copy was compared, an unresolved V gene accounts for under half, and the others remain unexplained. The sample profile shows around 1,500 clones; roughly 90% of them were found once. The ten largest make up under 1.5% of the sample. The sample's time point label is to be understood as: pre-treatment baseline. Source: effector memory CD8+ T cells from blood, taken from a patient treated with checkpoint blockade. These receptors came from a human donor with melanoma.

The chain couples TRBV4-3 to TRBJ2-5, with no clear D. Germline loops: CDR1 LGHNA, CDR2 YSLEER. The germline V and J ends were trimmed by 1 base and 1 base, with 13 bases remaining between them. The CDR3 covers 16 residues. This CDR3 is CASSQGPGSPQETQYF. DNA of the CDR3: TGCGCCAGCAGCCAAGGGCCGGGCTCCCCCCAAGAGACCCAGTACTTC.

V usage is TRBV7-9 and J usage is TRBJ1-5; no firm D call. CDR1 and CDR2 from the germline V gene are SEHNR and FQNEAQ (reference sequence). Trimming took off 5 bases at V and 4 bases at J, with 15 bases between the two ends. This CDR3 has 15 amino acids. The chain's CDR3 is CASSQDLYGNQPQHF. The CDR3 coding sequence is TGTGCCAGCAGCCAGGATTTATATGGGAATCAGCCCCAGCATTTT.

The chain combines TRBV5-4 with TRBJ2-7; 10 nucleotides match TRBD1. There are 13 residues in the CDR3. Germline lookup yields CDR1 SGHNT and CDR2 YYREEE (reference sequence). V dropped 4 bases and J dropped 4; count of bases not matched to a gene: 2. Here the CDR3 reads CASSLDRGYEQYF. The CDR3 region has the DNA TGTGCCAGCAGCCTGGACAGGGGGTACGAGCAGTACTTC. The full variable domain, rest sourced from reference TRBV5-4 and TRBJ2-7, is ETGVTQSPTHLIKTRGQQVTLRCSSQSGHNTVSWYQQALGQGPQFIFQYYREEENGRGNFPPRFSGLQFPNYSSELNVNALELDDSALYLCASSLDRGYEQYFGPGTRLTVT.

CDR3 sequence: CASSLDGLNTEAFF. CDR3 DNA sequence: TGTGCCAGCAGCTTAGATGGTCTGAACACTGAAGCTTTCTTT. The chain links TRBV13 to TRBJ1-1; D is unresolved. V was cut by 1 base and J by 0 bases, with 6 bases left in between. Germline V lookup: CDR1 PRHDT, CDR2 FYEKMQ (reference sequence). The CDR3 spans 14 residues.

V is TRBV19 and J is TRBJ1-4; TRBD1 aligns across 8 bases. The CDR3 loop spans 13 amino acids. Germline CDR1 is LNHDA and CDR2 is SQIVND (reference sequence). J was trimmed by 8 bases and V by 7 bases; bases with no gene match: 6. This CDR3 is CASTGRGLEKLFF. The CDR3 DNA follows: TGTGCCAGTACTGGCAGGGGGCTGGAAAAACTGTTTTTT.

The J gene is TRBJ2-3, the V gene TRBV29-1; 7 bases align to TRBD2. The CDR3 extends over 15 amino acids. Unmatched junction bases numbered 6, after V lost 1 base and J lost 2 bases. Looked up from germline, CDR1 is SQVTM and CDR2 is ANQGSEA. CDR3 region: CSVEGGSGSTDTQYF. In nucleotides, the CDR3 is TGCAGCGTTGAAGGCGGGAGCGGGTCCACAGATACGCAGTATTTT.

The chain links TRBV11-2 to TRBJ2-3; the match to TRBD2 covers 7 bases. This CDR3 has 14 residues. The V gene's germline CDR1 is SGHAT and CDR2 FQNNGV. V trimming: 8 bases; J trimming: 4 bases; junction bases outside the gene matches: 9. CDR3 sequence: CASDVQGGADTQYF. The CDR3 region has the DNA TGTGCCAGCGACGTGCAGGGAGGGGCAGATACGCAGTATTTT. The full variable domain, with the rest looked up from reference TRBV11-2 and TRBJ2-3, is EAGVAQSPRYKIIEKRQSVAFWCNPISGHATLYWYQQILGQGPKLLIQFQNNGVVDDSQLPKDRFSAERLKGVDSTLKIQPAKLEDSAVYLCASDVQGGADTQYFGPGTRLTVL.

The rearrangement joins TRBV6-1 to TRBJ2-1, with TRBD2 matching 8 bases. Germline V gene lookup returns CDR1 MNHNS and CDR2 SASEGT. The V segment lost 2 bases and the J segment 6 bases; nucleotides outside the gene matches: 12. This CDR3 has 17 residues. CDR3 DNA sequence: TGTGCCAGCAGTGAATTATGGGCTAGCGGGCGAACCAATGAGCAGTTCTTC. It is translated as CASSELWASGRTNEQFF.

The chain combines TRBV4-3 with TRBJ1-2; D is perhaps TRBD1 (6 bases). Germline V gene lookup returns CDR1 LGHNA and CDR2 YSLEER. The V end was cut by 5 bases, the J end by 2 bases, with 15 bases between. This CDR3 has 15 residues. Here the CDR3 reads CASSILGGSNYGYTF. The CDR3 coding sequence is TGCGCCAGCAGCATATTAGGGGGTTCGAACTATGGCTACACCTTC.

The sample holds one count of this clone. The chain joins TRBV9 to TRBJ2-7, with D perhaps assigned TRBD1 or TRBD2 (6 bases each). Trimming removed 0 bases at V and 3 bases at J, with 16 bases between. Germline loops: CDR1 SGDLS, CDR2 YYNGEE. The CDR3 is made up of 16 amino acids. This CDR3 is CASSVEGGADGYEQYF. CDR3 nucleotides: TGTGCCAGCAGCGTAGAGGGGGGCGCAGACGGCTACGAGCAGTACTTC.

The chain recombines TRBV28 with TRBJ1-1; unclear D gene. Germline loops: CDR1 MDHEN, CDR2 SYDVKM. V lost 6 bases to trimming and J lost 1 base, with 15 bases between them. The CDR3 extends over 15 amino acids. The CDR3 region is CASRSPAWGNTEAFF. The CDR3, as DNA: TGTGCCAGCAGATCCCCCGCTTGGGGGAACACTGAAGCTTTCTTT. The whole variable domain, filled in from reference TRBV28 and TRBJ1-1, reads DVKVTQSSRYLVKRTGEKVFLECVQDMDHENMFWYRQDPGLGLRLIYFSYDVKMKEKGDIPEGYSVSREKKERFSLILESASTNQTSMYLCASRSPAWGNTEAFFGQGTRLTVV.

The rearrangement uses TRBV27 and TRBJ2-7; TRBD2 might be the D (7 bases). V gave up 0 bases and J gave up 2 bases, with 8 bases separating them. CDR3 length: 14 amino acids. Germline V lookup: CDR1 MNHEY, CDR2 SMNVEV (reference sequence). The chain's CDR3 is CASSLSGGPYEQYF. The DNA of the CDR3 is TGTGCCAGCAGTTTATCGGGGGGGCCCTACGAGCAGTACTTC.

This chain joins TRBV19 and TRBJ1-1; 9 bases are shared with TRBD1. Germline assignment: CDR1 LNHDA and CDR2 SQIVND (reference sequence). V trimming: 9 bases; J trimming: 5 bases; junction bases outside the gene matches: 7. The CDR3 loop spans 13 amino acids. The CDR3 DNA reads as TGTGCCAGCTTGGGACAGGGAGGGACTGAAGCTTTCTTT. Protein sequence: CASLGQGGTEAFF. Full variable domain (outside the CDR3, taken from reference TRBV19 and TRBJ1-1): DGGITQSPKYLFRKEGQNVTLSCEQNLNHDAMYWYRQDPGQGLRLIYYSQIVNDFQKGDIAEGYSVSREKKESFPLTVTSAQKNPTAFYLCASLGQGGTEAFFGQGTRLTVV.

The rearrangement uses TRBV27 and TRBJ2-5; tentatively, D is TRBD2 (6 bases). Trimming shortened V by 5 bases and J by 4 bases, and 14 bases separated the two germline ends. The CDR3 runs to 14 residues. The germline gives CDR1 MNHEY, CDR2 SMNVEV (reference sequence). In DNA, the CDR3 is TGTGCCAGCAGTCCGTGGGAGGAGGGAGAGACCCAGTACTTC. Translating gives CASSPWEEGETQYF.

The CDR3 DNA sequence: TGTGCCAGCAGTTTAGGGGCCGGGGAGCTGTTTTTT. This codes for CASSLGAGELFF. The J gene is TRBJ2-2, the V gene TRBV28; D call uncertain. This CDR3 is built from 12 residues. Germline assignment: CDR1 MDHEN and CDR2 SYDVKM. V lost 2 bases to trimming and J lost 6 bases, with 4 bases between them. The entire variable domain, with the rest obtained from reference TRBV28 and TRBJ2-2, is as follows: DVKVTQSSRYLVKRTGEKVFLECVQDMDHENMFWYRQDPGLGLRLIYFSYDVKMKEKGDIPEGYSVSREKKERFSLILESASTNQTSMYLCASSLGAGELFFGEGSRLTVL.

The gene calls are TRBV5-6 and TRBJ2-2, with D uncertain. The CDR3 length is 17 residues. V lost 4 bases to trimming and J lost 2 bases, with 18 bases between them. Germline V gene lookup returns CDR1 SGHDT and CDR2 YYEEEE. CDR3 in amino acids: CASSPPGPRSNTGELFF. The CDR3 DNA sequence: TGTGCCAGCAGCCCGCCGGGCCCCAGGTCAAACACCGGGGAGCTGTTTTTT.

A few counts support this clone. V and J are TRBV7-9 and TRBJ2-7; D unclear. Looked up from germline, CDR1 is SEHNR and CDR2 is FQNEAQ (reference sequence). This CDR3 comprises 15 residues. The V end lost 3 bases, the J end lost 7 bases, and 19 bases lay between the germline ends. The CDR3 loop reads CASSFSEQGRMEQYF. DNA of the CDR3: TGTGCCAGCAGCTTCAGCGAACAAGGGCGTATGGAGCAGTACTTC.

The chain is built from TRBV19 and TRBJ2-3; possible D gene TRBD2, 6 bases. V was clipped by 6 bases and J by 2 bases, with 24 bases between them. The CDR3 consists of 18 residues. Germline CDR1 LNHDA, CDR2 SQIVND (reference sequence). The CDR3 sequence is CASSNNLGRLDSTDTQYF. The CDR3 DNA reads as TGTGCCAGTAGCAATAACCTGGGCAGACTAGATTCCACAGATACGCAGTATTTT.

CDR3: CAIRTSGATDTQYF. Here the CDR3 DNA reads TGTGCCATCAGAACTAGCGGGGCCACAGATACGCAGTATTTT. The chain has TRBV10-3 and TRBJ2-3, with 10 bases fitting TRBD2. V lost 6 bases to trimming and J lost 2 bases; unmatched junction nucleotides: 2. Germline V CDR1 and CDR2: ENHRY, SYGVKD. The length of the CDR3 is 14 residues.

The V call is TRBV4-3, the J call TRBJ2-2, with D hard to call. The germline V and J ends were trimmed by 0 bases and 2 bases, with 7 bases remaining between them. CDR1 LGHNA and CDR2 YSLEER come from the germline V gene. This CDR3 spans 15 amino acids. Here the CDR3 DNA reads TGCGCCAGCAGCCAAGATGGCGGAAACACCGGGGAGCTGTTTTTT. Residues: CASSQDGGNTGELFF.

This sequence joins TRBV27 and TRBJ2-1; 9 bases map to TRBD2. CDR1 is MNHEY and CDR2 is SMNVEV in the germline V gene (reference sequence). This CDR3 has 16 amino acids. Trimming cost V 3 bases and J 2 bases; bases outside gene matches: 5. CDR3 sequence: CASSFMTSGTYNEQFF. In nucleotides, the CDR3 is TGTGCCAGCAGTTTTATGACTAGCGGTACCTACAATGAGCAGTTCTTC.